The T cell receptor beta chain described here comes from a study of long-term antiretroviral therapy in people with HIV. Researchers report immunoSEQ v3.0 was run at survey level. Measured with immunoSEQ multiplex PCR; TCRdb has only the in-frame clones, and not every one. Of about 29,000 clones listed, 80% to 85% are singletons. J was trimmed by 5 bases and V by 5 bases; bases with no gene match: 6. The CDR3 sequence is 13 residues long. Germline V gives CDR1 SGHRS, CDR2 YFSETQ. The TCR was taken from a man aged 50 to 60 with HIV. The material sequenced was unsorted PBMCs, taken 2.9 years after starting antiretroviral therapy. The rearrangement links TRBV5-1 to TRBJ1-1, with 7 nucleotides matching TRBD1. The CDR3 region is CASRTGRGTEAFF. In DNA, the CDR3 is TGCGCCAGCAGGACAGGGAGGGGAACTGAAGCTTTCTTT.